These T cell receptor beta chains were read from a single sample in a study of cytomegalovirus exposure and HLA in healthy donors. Measured with immunoSEQ multiplex PCR; TCRdb has only the in-frame clones, and not every one. The sample has 110,000 or so clones; under 70% are singletons. The material sequenced was PBMCs. Receptors were obtained from a man between 18 and 29 years old in good health and CMV-seropositive. Each CDR3 is given with its conserved first and last residue. The D gene is left open where the match is weak. Not all rows give a size; the values are once, few, many and, for expanded clones, a class.

cdr3_nt | cdr3_aa | j_call | clone_size | d_call | v_call
TGCAGCGTTGAACGGGGAGCCCACGAGCAGTACTTC | CSVERGAHEQYF | TRBJ2-7 | . | . | TRBV29-1
TGTGCCATCAGTGAACCGACAGGGTCGCAAGAGACCCAGTACTTC | CAISEPTGSQETQYF | TRBJ2-5 | . | TRBD1 | TRBV10-3
TGTGCCAGCAGCAGAACGGGACACAACACCGGGGAGCTGTTTTTT | CASSRTGHNTGELFF | TRBJ2-2 | . | . | TRBV5-4
TGTGCCAGCAGTTTACCCTCTAATGCGGGGACAGGGGGGTGTCCCCAGCATTTT | CASSLPSNAGTGGCPQHF | TRBJ1-5 | . | TRBD1 | TRBV28
TGTGCCAGCAGAAAAACAGTCATCACTGAAGCTTTCTTT | CASRKTVITEAFF | TRBJ1-1 | once | . | TRBV6-5
TGCAGCGCGGGGGACGGAAACTATGGCTACACCTTC | CSAGDGNYGYTF | TRBJ1-2 | . | . | TRBV29-1
TGTGCCAGCATTCCCATGGTCGGAGTGAACACTGAAGCTTTCTTT | CASIPMVGVNTEAFF | TRBJ1-1 | . | . | TRBV28
TGTGCCAGCAGCGGGTTGGACAGCTTTGAAGCTTTCTTT | CASSGLDSFEAFF | TRBJ1-1 | . | . | TRBV7-6
TGTGCCAGTAGCGACGCTCGGGGGGGCGACGATGGCTACACCTTC | CASSDARGGDDGYTF | TRBJ1-2 | few | . | TRBV19
TGTGCCAGCGAAGCAGCTTTTGGAGGTGAAGCTTTCTTT | CASEAAFGGEAFF | TRBJ1-1 | . | . | TRBV6-1
TGTGCCAGCAGCACTGCAGGTGTAAATGAAAAACTGTTTTTT | CASSTAGVNEKLFF | TRBJ1-4 | . | . | TRBV5-5
TGTGCCAGTAGCCGGGGCGGGGGGCATAGCAATCAGCCCCAGCATTTT | CASSRGGGHSNQPQHF | TRBJ1-5 | . | . | TRBV19
TGCGCCAGCAGCATCCCGGGACAGGACCAAGAGACCCAGTACTTC | CASSIPGQDQETQYF | TRBJ2-5 | few | TRBD1 | TRBV5-1
TGTGCCAGCAGTAACCAGGGGGGACACAATGAGCAGTTCTTC | CASSNQGGHNEQFF | TRBJ2-1 | . | . | TRBV7-9
TGTGCCAGCAACGGACAGGGGTCGAATTCACCCCTCCACTTT | CASNGQGSNSPLHF | TRBJ1-6 | . | TRBD1 | TRBV7-9
TGTGCCAGCAGCTTAGTTTTCCGGGACTATAATTCACCCCTCCACTTT | CASSLVFRDYNSPLHF | TRBJ1-6 | . | . | TRBV7-2
TGTGCCACCAGCAGCACCCTTGGGGGGGCGTGGGGATCACCCCTCCACTTT | CATSSTLGGAWGSPLHF | TRBJ1-6 | . | . | TRBV15
TGTGCCAGCAGTGAAGGAGGGTCCTATGGCTACACCTTC | CASSEGGSYGYTF | TRBJ1-2 | many | . | TRBV25-1
TGTGCCATCAGTGAAGGCGGGGGGGACGCAGATACGCAGTATTTT | CAISEGGGDADTQYF | TRBJ2-3 | few | TRBD2 | TRBV10-3
TGTGCCAGCAGTAGGACTAGTGGGAGCACAGATACGCAGTATTTT | CASSRTSGSTDTQYF | TRBJ2-3 | . | TRBD2 | TRBV6-4
TGTGCCAGCAGCGTATTAGGGACAGGGTACGAGCAGTACTTC | CASSVLGTGYEQYF | TRBJ2-7 | . | TRBD1 | TRBV9
TGTGCCAGCAGCTTGGGACAGGGAAACTATGGCTACACCTTC | CASSLGQGNYGYTF | TRBJ1-2 | . | TRBD1 | TRBV13
TGTGCCAGCAGTTACAGCCTAAGCGGTGGAAACACCATATATTTT | CASSYSLSGGNTIYF | TRBJ1-3 | . | . | TRBV6-5
TGTGCCAGCAGTTTTGGTGCGCAGGGGAACACTGAAGCTTTCTTT | CASSFGAQGNTEAFF | TRBJ1-1 | . | . | TRBV28
TGCGCCAGTCAAGGGGAAGGCACAGATACGCAGTATTTT | CASQGEGTDTQYF | TRBJ2-3 | . | . | TRBV5-1
TGTGCCAGCAGTGAATTTATTTTCACAGGAAAATACGAGCAGTACTTC | CASSEFIFTGKYEQYF | TRBJ2-7 | few | . | TRBV6-1
TGTGCCAGCAGCTTCCCGACTAGCGGGACGACCTACGAGCAGTACTTC | CASSFPTSGTTYEQYF | TRBJ2-7 | few | TRBD2 | TRBV2
TGCGCCAGCAGCCCCCTTGGGGGACAAGGCAATCAGCCCCAGCATTTT | CASSPLGGQGNQPQHF | TRBJ1-5 | . | . | TRBV5-1
TGTGCCAGCAGTGAAATCTCAGATACGCAGTATTTT | CASSEISDTQYF | TRBJ2-3 | . | . | TRBV6-1
TGTGCCAGCAGTTTAGACACCTACTATGGCTACACCTTC | CASSLDTYYGYTF | TRBJ1-2 | few | . | TRBV28
TGTGCCATCAGTGAGATCTTACGGACAGGTACGAGCTATGGCTACACCTTC | CAISEILRTGTSYGYTF | TRBJ1-2 | once | TRBD1 | TRBV10-3
TGTGCCAGCAGTTCAGATGCGGGGAGAACCTATAATTCACCCCTCCACTTT | CASSSDAGRTYNSPLHF | TRBJ1-6 | . | . | TRBV28
TGTGCCAGCAGTGTTTACGCCGGGTCACCCCTCCACTTT | CASSVYAGSPLHF | TRBJ1-6 | . | . | TRBV25-1
TGTGCCAGCCACGGGGGGATAGCGGGGGGCCATTACAATGAGCAGTTCTTC | CASHGGIAGGHYNEQFF | TRBJ2-1 | . | TRBD2 | TRBV25-1
TGTGCCAGCAGCTTAGCCCGGGACAGGGCTTCACCCCTCCACTTT | CASSLARDRASPLHF | TRBJ1-6 | few | TRBD1 | TRBV7-9
TGTGCCAGCAGTGTACTAGCGGGGGTACAGTTCTTC | CASSVLAGVQFF | TRBJ2-1 | . | TRBD2 | TRBV6-1
TGTGCCAGCAGCCAAGGTGGTGGGACAGCTAATCAGCCCCAGCATTTT | CASSQGGGTANQPQHF | TRBJ1-5 | . | TRBD1 | TRBV4-2
TGTGCCAGCAGCCAAGATATCGACCGGGGTAACACTGAAGCTTTCTTT | CASSQDIDRGNTEAFF | TRBJ1-1 | . | . | TRBV14
TGTGCCAGCAGTTTAGGCACCTTTAATTCACCCCTCCACTTT | CASSLGTFNSPLHF | TRBJ1-6 | few | . | TRBV27
TGCGCCAGCAGCGCAACGACAGGTGACAAAAACATTCAGTACTTC | CASSATTGDKNIQYF | TRBJ2-4 | . | . | TRBV5-1
TGCGCCAGCAGTGACGTTTTGGAGGGTTGGAAGACCCAGTACTTC | CASSDVLEGWKTQYF | TRBJ2-5 | few | . | TRBV10-1
TGTGCCAGCAGCTACAGCGGGGGGGCCCCAGATACGCAGTATTTT | CASSYSGGAPDTQYF | TRBJ2-3 | . | TRBD2 | TRBV11-1
TGTGCCAGCAGTGTAATAGAAACAGGGCCGGGAACTGAAGCTTTCTTT | CASSVIETGPGTEAFF | TRBJ1-1 | . | . | TRBV25-1
TGTGCCAGCAGTGGAGACAGGGGCGACACCGGGGAGCTGTTTTTT | CASSGDRGDTGELFF | TRBJ2-2 | . | TRBD1 | TRBV6-4
TGTGCCAGCAGCTTAGAAGGGGGCACCGGGGAGCTGTTTTTT | CASSLEGGTGELFF | TRBJ2-2 | . | . | TRBV7-2
TGTGCCAGCAGCTCGACCAGCGGGGGAAACACAGATACGCAGTATTTT | CASSSTSGGNTDTQYF | TRBJ2-3 | . | TRBD2 | TRBV7-2
TGCGCCAGCAGCTTGGCCTCGGGACACCCTAATGAAAAACTGTTTTTT | CASSLASGHPNEKLFF | TRBJ1-4 | . | . | TRBV5-1
TGTGCCAGCAGCTTAGGGAGAAGTTACGAGCAGTACTTC | CASSLGRSYEQYF | TRBJ2-7 | . | . | TRBV7-6